Given below is one T cell receptor (beta chain) in context. The data were taken from a study of blood T cell repertoires in COVID-19. Study information: Samples came from the United States, Italy and Spain, spanning acute and convalescent COVID-19. The analysed material was cDNA or gDNA that came from T cells, B-cell-depleted T cells, or PBMCs.

One Seattle source followed patients from active infection through their disease course. CDR1 SGHNT and CDR2 YYREEE come from the germline V gene (reference sequence). V lost 1 base to trimming and J lost 7 bases, with 17 bases between them. This CDR3 comprises 15 residues. As originally analysed: Reference gene primers were amplified, and this amplification served to estimate nucleated cell counts. TCRdb's copy holds only in-frame clones and misses some; the assay was immunoSEQ multiplex PCR. V, J and clone size reflect that table, while D and trimming were determined from the DNA. The sample holds about 160,000 clones, about 87% seen once.

The sequencing input was peripheral blood. The V and J genes are TRBV5-4 and TRBJ1-2; D is ambiguous. The source is a woman aged 70-85 years with COVID-19, enrolled during active disease. This CDR3 reads CASSLRSGQVPGYTF. CDR3 bases: TGTGCCAGCAGCTTGAGAAGTGGGCAGGTCCCTGGCTACACCTTC.